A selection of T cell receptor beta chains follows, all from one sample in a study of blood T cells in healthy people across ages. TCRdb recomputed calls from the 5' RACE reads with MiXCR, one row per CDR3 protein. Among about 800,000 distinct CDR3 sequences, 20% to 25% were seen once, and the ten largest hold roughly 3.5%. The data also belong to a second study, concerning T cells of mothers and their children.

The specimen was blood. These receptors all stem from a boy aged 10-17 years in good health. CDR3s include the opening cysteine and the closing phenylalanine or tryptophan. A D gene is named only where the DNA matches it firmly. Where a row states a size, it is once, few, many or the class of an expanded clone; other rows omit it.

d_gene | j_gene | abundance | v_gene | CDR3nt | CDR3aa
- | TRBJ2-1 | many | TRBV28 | TGTGCCAGCAGCTTTGCGGGGAGCTCCTACAATGAGCAGTTCTTC | CASSFAGSSYNEQFF
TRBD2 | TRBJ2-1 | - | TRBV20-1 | TGCAGTGCCGTAACTAGCGAGCAAAGCTCCTACAATGAGCGGTTCTTC | CSAVTSEQSSYNERFF
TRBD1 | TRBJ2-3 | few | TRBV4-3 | TGCGCCAGCAGCCTGGACAGGGGAGAAGATACGCAGTATTTT | CASSLDRGEDTQYF
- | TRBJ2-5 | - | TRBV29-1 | TGCAGCGCAGAATCCAGGTGCCAAGAGACCCAGTACTTC | CSAESRCQETQYF
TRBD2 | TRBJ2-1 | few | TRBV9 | TGTGCCAGCAGCCCCGGACTAGCGGGAGCCCCCTCCTACAATGAGCAGTTCTTC | CASSPGLAGAPSYNEQFF
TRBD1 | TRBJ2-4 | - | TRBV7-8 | TGTGCCAGCAGCTTGGACAGGGGGCACATTCAGTACTTC | CASSLDRGHIQYF
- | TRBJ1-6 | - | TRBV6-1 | TGTGCCAGCAGTTTGGACGGACATAATTCACCCCTCCACTTT | CASSLDGHNSPLHF
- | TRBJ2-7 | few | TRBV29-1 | TGCAGCGCTTGTGAAGCGACGTCCTACGAGCAGTACTTC | CSACEATSYEQYF
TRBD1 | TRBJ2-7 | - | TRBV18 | TGTGCCAGCTCACACGGGACAGGGGATCCCTACGAGCAGTACTTC | CASSHGTGDPYEQYF
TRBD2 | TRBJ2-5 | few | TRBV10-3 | TGTGCCATCAGTGGTGGACTAGGAGAGACCCAGTACTTC | CAISGGLGETQYF
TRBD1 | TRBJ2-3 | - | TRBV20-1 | TGCAGTGCCTCTATCGGGACAGGGGGGACAGATACGCAGTATTTT | CSASIGTGGTDTQYF
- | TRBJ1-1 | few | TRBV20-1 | TGCAGTACTAGTACAGGGACTGAAGCTTTCTTT | CSTSTGTEAFF
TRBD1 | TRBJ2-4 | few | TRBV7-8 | TGTGCCACCGAACCGACAGGGGACTCGCTAGGAACCAAAAACATTCAGTACTTC | CATEPTGDSLGTKNIQYF
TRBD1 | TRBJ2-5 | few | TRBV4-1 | TGCGCCAGCAGCCAGTATCCAACCGGGACAGAAGAGACCCAGTACTTC | CASSQYPTGTEETQYF
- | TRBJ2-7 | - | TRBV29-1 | TGCAGCGTTGTAAGCCGAACCTACGAGCAGTACTTC | CSVVSRTYEQYF
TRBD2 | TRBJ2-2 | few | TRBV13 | TGTGCCAGCAGCCCAACCGGGACTAGCGGGAGGACTGACACCGGGGAGCTGTTTTTT | CASSPTGTSGRTDTGELFF